The clone carrying this T cell receptor (beta chain) turned up a few times. V gave up 3 bases and J gave up 9 bases, with 12 bases separating them. This CDR3 spans 13 amino acids. Germline loops: CDR1 MNHNS, CDR2 SASEGT. The sample is drawn from a study of T cells in Graves' hyperthyroidism and ophthalmopathy. Study context: Before any treatment, at initial diagnosis, peripheral blood was collected.

An approximately 10 ml volume of fresh peripheral blood provided the PBMCs. Amplification targeted TCR beta CDR3 regions from RNA transcripts. Researchers ran a first-round RT-PCR on the TCR CDR3 using the HTBI primer set. MiXCR was run by TCRdb on the multiplex PCR reads, yielding one entry per CDR3 protein. The data show about 520,000 distinct CDR3 sequences, approximately 25% seen once. The rearrangement links TRBV6-1 to TRBJ2-1; D uncertain. The material sequenced was blood. This receptor was obtained from a woman in her 30s with Graves' ophthalmopathy. This chain's CDR3 is CASSDLRWGEQFF. The CDR3 nucleotides read TGTGCCAGCAGTGATCTGAGGTGGGGTGAGCAGTTCTTC.